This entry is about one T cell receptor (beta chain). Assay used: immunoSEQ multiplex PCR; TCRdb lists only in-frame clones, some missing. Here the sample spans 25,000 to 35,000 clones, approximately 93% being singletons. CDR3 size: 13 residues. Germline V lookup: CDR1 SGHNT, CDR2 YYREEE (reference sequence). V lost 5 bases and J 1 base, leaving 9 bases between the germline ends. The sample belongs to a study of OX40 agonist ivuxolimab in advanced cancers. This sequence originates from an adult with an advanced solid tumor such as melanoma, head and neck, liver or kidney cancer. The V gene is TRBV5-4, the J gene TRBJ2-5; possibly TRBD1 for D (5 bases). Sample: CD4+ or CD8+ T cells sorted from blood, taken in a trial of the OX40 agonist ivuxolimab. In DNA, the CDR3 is TGTGCCAGCAGTGACAGCCTCCAAGAGACCCAGTACTTC. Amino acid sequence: CASSDSLQETQYF.